Each of the 2 T cell receptor beta chains below was sequenced from the same sample in a study of blood T cells in healthy people across ages. A second roughly 6 to 11 cycle PCR used barcoded and J-beta primers. TCRdb used MiXCR to reprocess the 5' RACE reads, holding one entry per CDR3 protein. The table lists 1.5 million to 2 million distinct CDR3 sequences, roughly 52% of them singletons. The sequenced sample consisted of blood. The receptors were gathered from a woman in her thirties or forties in good health.

This clonotype has more than one count but fewer than ten. This rearrangement joins TRBV20-1 to TRBJ2-1, with 9 bases identical to TRBD2. This CDR3 has 17 residues. The germline gives CDR1 DFQATT, CDR2 SNEGSKA (reference sequence). V dropped 5 bases and J dropped 4; count of bases not matched to a gene: 15. This chain's CDR3 is CSAPSPGGGAFYNEQFF. Here the CDR3 DNA reads TGCAGTGCTCCATCCCCCGGCGGGGGGGCCTTTTACAATGAGCAGTTCTTC.

This clonotype was observed a handful of times. The chain is built from TRBV29-1 and TRBJ2-1; D gene unclear. Germline lookup yields CDR1 SQVTM and CDR2 ANQGSEA. Trimming left V 3 bases short and J 0 bases short, with 9 bases between. The CDR3 is made up of 14 amino acids. The CDR3 DNA reads TGCAGCGTTGAGCCCCAATCCTCCTACAATGAGCAGTTCTTC. This gives the protein CSVEPQSSYNEQFF.